These T cell receptor beta chains were read from a single sample in a study of siplizumab effects on memory and regulatory T cells. The protocol was immunoSEQ multiplex PCR, while the TCRdb copy is restricted to in-frame clones and leaves out a portion. The repertoire holds over 70,000 clones, with over 90% as singletons. The material sequenced was CD8+ T cells sorted from blood. The receptor source for this set is a human donor in good health. Each CDR3 is given with its conserved first and last residue. The D gene is left open where the match is weak. The size entry is marked missing in some rows and otherwise reads once, few, many or a size class.

length	D	V	size	J	DNA	CDR3
14	TRBD1	TRBV10-1	once	TRBJ1-1	TGCGCCAGCAGTGCAGGGGGCATGAACACTGAAGCTTTCTTT	CASSAGGMNTEAFF
12	NA	TRBV19	NA	TRBJ2-2	TGTGCCAGTAGTATTAGTCCCGGGGAGCTGTTTTTT	CASSISPGELFF
15	TRBD2	TRBV19	NA	TRBJ2-3	TGTGCCAGTAGTATTCTAGCGGGAGAAACAGATACGCAGTATTTT	CASSILAGETDTQYF
13	NA	TRBV19	few	TRBJ1-1	TGTGCCAGTAGTAAGGGAGCCAACACTGAAGCTTTCTTT	CASSKGANTEAFF
14	TRBD1	TRBV6-5	NA	TRBJ1-1	TGTGCCAGCAGGGGACAGGGACAGAGCACTGAAGCTTTCTTT	CASRGQGQSTEAFF
12	NA	TRBV30	NA	TRBJ2-7	TGTGCCTGGAGTGACAGCGGATACGAGCAGTACTTC	CAWSDSGYEQYF
15	NA	TRBV7-3	NA	TRBJ2-5	TGTGCCAGCAGCCCTCACCTGGGACCACAAGAGACCCAGTACTTC	CASSPHLGPQETQYF
17	NA	TRBV23-1	NA	TRBJ1-2	TGCGCCAGCAGTCAATGGGGACGGCCGAAGATCTTGGACGGCTACACCTTC	CASSQWGRPKILDGYTF
13	TRBD1	TRBV5-1	NA	TRBJ1-2	TGCGCCAGCACCCGGGACAGGGCCTATGGCTACACCTTC	CASTRDRAYGYTF
15	TRBD1	TRBV7-3	NA	TRBJ1-3	TGTGCCAGCAGCCTGGGAGGGGGCTATGGAAACACCATATATTTT	CASSLGGGYGNTIYF
13	NA	TRBV19	NA	TRBJ2-7	TGTGCCAGTAGTATAGATCTTGGCTACGAGCAGTACTTC	CASSIDLGYEQYF
14	TRBD2	TRBV5-8	NA	TRBJ2-7	TGTGCCAGCAGCTTGGTTGGGACTAGGGTCGAGCAGTACTTC	CASSLVGTRVEQYF
13	NA	TRBV9	NA	TRBJ2-2	TGTGCCAGCAGCGTACCCCGTCCCGGGGAGCTGTTTTTT	CASSVPRPGELFF
14	TRBD1	TRBV7-9	NA	TRBJ1-5	TGTGCCAGCAGCTTGACAGGGGGCTATCAGCCCCAGCATTTT	CASSLTGGYQPQHF
9	NA	TRBV29-1	few	TRBJ1-1	TGCAGAGACAACACTGAAGCTTTCTTT	CRDNTEAFF
14	NA	TRBV13	NA	TRBJ2-7	TGTGCCAGCAGCCCTTCCGGAGTTCGCTACGAGCAGTACTTC	CASSPSGVRYEQYF
14	NA	TRBV5-6	NA	TRBJ2-7	TGTGCCAGCAGCTTGGCCGCCAGAGCCTACGAGCAGTACTTC	CASSLAARAYEQYF
14	NA	TRBV9	NA	TRBJ1-1	TGTGCCAGCAGCGTAGTTGTAGGGGACACTGAAGCTTTCTTT	CASSVVVGDTEAFF
13	TRBD1	TRBV19	NA	TRBJ1-1	TGTGCCTCAGCAGGGGGCCCGAACACTGAAGCTTTCTTT	CASAGGPNTEAFF
13	NA	TRBV27	NA	TRBJ2-3	TGTGCCAGCCGTCCGCAGGGGTCAGATACGCAGTATTTT	CASRPQGSDTQYF
12	NA	TRBV7-9	NA	TRBJ2-7	TGTGCCAGCAGCTACCCGGTTTCCGAGCAGTACTTC	CASSYPVSEQYF
16	NA	TRBV19	NA	TRBJ2-7	TGTGCCAGTAGTATTTTTTCAGGACAGAGGACCTACGAGCAGTACTTC	CASSIFSGQRTYEQYF
16	TRBD1	TRBV7-8	NA	TRBJ1-1	TGTGCCAGCAGCCCAAAGACAGGGCTCGGGAACACTGAAGCTTTCTTT	CASSPKTGLGNTEAFF
16	TRBD2	TRBV13	NA	TRBJ2-3	TGTGCCAGCAGCCCTAGAGGGACTAGCGACACAGATACGCAGTATTTT	CASSPRGTSDTDTQYF
14	TRBD2	TRBV19	NA	TRBJ2-1	TGTGCCAGTAGTATAGCGGGAGGGGACAATGAGCAGTTCTTC	CASSIAGGDNEQFF
15	TRBD1	TRBV6-1	NA	TRBJ1-1	TGTGCCAGCAGTGAAGTGGCAGGGGGAAACACTGAAGCTTTCTTT	CASSEVAGGNTEAFF
13	NA	TRBV6-1	NA	TRBJ2-1	TGTGCCAGCAGTGAGCGTTCGGGCGATGGGCAGTTCTTC	CASSERSGDGQFF
14	NA	TRBV5-5	NA	TRBJ1-2	TGTGCCAGCAGCTTGGGACCGCTGGATGAGGGCTACACCTTC	CASSLGPLDEGYTF
11	NA	TRBV6-5	NA	TRBJ2-5	TGTGCCAGCAGTACAGGGTTGGTCTCTTACTTC	CASSTGLVSYF
16	NA	TRBV5-6	NA	TRBJ2-3	TGTGCCAGCAGCACGACGAAGGGGCCTAGCACAGATACGCAGTATTTT	CASSTTKGPSTDTQYF
12	NA	TRBV19	few	TRBJ2-7	TGTGCCAGTAGTATTCTGGGGGACGAGCAGTACTTC	CASSILGDEQYF
14	NA	TRBV2	NA	TRBJ2-3	TGTGCCAGCAGCCTAAGAGCCCAGAGAGATACGCAGTATTTT	CASSLRAQRDTQYF
15	NA	TRBV25-1	NA	TRBJ2-7	TGTGCCAGCAGTGAACCACGGGACGGCTCCTACGAGCAGTACTTC	CASSEPRDGSYEQYF
16	NA	TRBV21-1	NA	TRBJ2-7	TGTGCCAGCAGCAAGGAACTAGCGGGAGGGTACTACGAGCAGTACTTC	CASSKELAGGYYEQYF
14	NA	TRBV25-1	NA	TRBJ2-5	TGTGCCAGCAGTGAAAGCGAGTCTCAAGAGACCCAGTACTTC	CASSESESQETQYF
11	NA	TRBV29-1	NA	TRBJ2-4	TGCAGCTCCCGGGCCAAAAACATTCAGTACTTC	CSSRAKNIQYF
13	NA	TRBV9	NA	TRBJ1-3	TGTGCCAGCAGCCCACGGACCCGGGACACCATATATTTT	CASSPRTRDTIYF
13	TRBD2	TRBV6-4	NA	TRBJ2-1	TGTGCCAGTAGCGGGAAGACCTACAATGAGCAGTTCTTC	CASSGKTYNEQFF
14	TRBD1	TRBV6-6	NA	TRBJ1-5	TGTGCCAGCGGGGCAGGGGGCGTCAATCAGCCCCAGCATTTT	CASGAGGVNQPQHF
13	TRBD1	TRBV19	NA	TRBJ1-2	TGTGCCAGTAGTACCGGGACAGGGTATGGCTACACCTTC	CASSTGTGYGYTF
17	TRBD2	TRBV9	many	TRBJ2-3	TGTGCCAGCAGCACCCAAAGAGAGCGGGGGTCGAGTGAGACGCAGTATTTT	CASSTQRERGSSETQYF
11	NA	TRBV23-1	NA	TRBJ2-7	TGCGCCAGCAGGGACACCTACGAGCAGTACTTC	CASRDTYEQYF
14	TRBD1	TRBV29-1	NA	TRBJ2-7	TGCAGCGTTTACCAGGACAGGGGCCTAGGGGAGCAGTACTTC	CSVYQDRGLGEQYF
14	TRBD1	TRBV5-4	NA	TRBJ1-4	TGTGCCAGCAGCCTAGGACAGGGGAGAGAAAAACTGTTTTTT	CASSLGQGREKLFF
16	TRBD2	TRBV9	NA	TRBJ2-3	TGTGCCAGCAGCACCGGACTAGCGGGAGTAACAGATACGCAGTATTTT	CASSTGLAGVTDTQYF
16	TRBD2	TRBV2	NA	TRBJ2-5	TGTGCCAGCAGACCCATAGGGACTAGAGATTATGGGACCCAGTACTTC	CASRPIGTRDYGTQYF
17	NA	TRBV9	NA	TRBJ2-7	TGTGCCAGCAGTATAGGTAACCCGGGATCCGTCAGATACGAGCAGTACTTC	CASSIGNPGSVRYEQYF
13	NA	TRBV6-5	NA	TRBJ1-6	TGTGCCAGCAGTTATTCAGGGGATTCACCCCTCCACTTT	CASSYSGDSPLHF
14	TRBD1	TRBV27	NA	TRBJ2-5	TGTGCCAGCAGTGTACAGGGGGCGGGGGAGACCCAGTACTTC	CASSVQGAGETQYF
11	NA	TRBV7-9	NA	TRBJ2-1	TGTGCCAGCAGCTTAAGCGGTGAGCAGTTCTTC	CASSLSGEQFF
10	TRBD2	TRBV20-1	NA	TRBJ2-7	TGCAGTGCCCGGGGGGGCGAGCAGTACTTC	CSARGGEQYF
14	TRBD1	TRBV6-5	NA	TRBJ1-2	TGTGCCAGCAGTTACTCGGAGGGGCAGGGGGACTACACCTTC	CASSYSEGQGDYTF
12	TRBD1	TRBV12-5	NA	TRBJ1-1	TGTGCTAGTGGTTTGACAGGGGGTGAAGCTTTCTTT	CASGLTGGEAFF
14	NA	TRBV11-3	NA	TRBJ2-7	TGTGCCAGCAGCTTAGGCGGCGGAACCTACGAGCAGTACTTC	CASSLGGGTYEQYF
14	NA	TRBV6-1	NA	TRBJ1-1	TGTGCCAGCAGAGGGGTCAGGGCGAACACTGAAGCTTTCTTT	CASRGVRANTEAFF
13	NA	TRBV2	NA	TRBJ2-1	TGTGCCAGGGTCAGGGACTCCTACAATGAGCAGTTCTTC	CARVRDSYNEQFF
14	NA	TRBV28	NA	TRBJ2-6	TGTGCCAGCAGTGAACAGTCTGGGGCCAACGTCCTGACTTTC	CASSEQSGANVLTF
19	NA	TRBV4-1	NA	TRBJ2-7	TGCGCCAGCAGCCAAGGGGGGTCGGGACGAACCTGGATTTCCTACGAGCAGTACTTC	CASSQGGSGRTWISYEQYF
15	TRBD1	TRBV7-6	NA	TRBJ2-3	TGTGCCAGCAGCCCAGGACAGGGAGGAACAGATACGCAGTATTTT	CASSPGQGGTDTQYF